Listed below are T cell receptor beta chains from one sample, sequenced in a study of somatic mutations in cytotoxic T cells in rheumatoid arthritis. The data were produced by immunoSEQ multiplex PCR, yet TCRdb's version contains in-frame clones alone and is incomplete. Of 15,000 or so clones in the sample, under 80% are singletons; the top ten hold around 28%. Sample: CD8+ T cells sorted from blood. The receptors derive from an adult with rheumatoid arthritis. The CDR3 runs from the conserved cysteine through the conserved F or W. The order of the fields is V gene, D gene, clone size, J gene, CDR3 DNA, CDR3 protein. A D gene is named only where the DNA matches it firmly. Size is omitted from some rows. Given values are once, few, many or a class for expanded clones.

TRBV6-6	NA	NA	TRBJ1-5	TGTGCCAGCAGTTACCTAAATCAGCCCCAGCATTTT	CASSYLNQPQHF
TRBV6-1	NA	NA	TRBJ2-5	TGTGCCAGCAGTGATGGGGGGGGGCATGAGACCCAGTACTTC	CASSDGGGHETQYF
TRBV5-4	NA	NA	TRBJ2-2	TGTGCCAGCAGCTTGGCAGTTGCGACCGGGGAGCTGTTTTTT	CASSLAVATGELFF
TRBV7-9	NA	NA	TRBJ1-3	TGTGCCAGCAGCTTAGTGGAATCTGGAAACACCATATATTTT	CASSLVESGNTIYF
TRBV4-1	TRBD2	NA	TRBJ2-5	TGCGCCAGCAGCCTTCCGGGGGGAGGAGAGACCCAGTACTTC	CASSLPGGGETQYF
TRBV19	NA	NA	TRBJ2-7	TGTGCCAGTAGTATAGGTGTCAACCTGGAGCAGTACTTC	CASSIGVNLEQYF
TRBV4-2	NA	NA	TRBJ2-1	TGTGCCAGCAGCCAAGATCTACTAGATTCCTACAATGAGCAGTTCTTC	CASSQDLLDSYNEQFF
TRBV2	NA	NA	TRBJ1-2	TGTGCCAGCAGCGGAAGTCCTGGCTATGGCTACACCTTC	CASSGSPGYGYTF
TRBV5-6	NA	NA	TRBJ1-5	TGTGCCAGCAGCTTTATGAGACACCCTAATCAGCCCCAGCATTTT	CASSFMRHPNQPQHF
TRBV28	TRBD1	NA	TRBJ1-2	TGTGCCAGCAGTCCTCCGGGACAGTTTTATGGCTACACCTTC	CASSPPGQFYGYTF
TRBV28	TRBD1	NA	TRBJ1-1	TGTGCCAGCAACTACAGGGGGCCAGATGAAGCTTTCTTT	CASNYRGPDEAFF
TRBV4-1	TRBD2	once	TRBJ2-1	TGCGCCAGCAGCCGAGGGACTAGATCGGGGGGTGAGCAGTTCTTC	CASSRGTRSGGEQFF
TRBV5-3	TRBD1	NA	TRBJ2-7	TGTGCCAGAAGCTTGGGCCGACAGGGGGCCTACGAGCAGTACTTC	CARSLGRQGAYEQYF
TRBV11-2	TRBD1	NA	TRBJ2-7	TGTGCCAGCAGCGTGCCGGGACAGGGGGCCTACGAGCAGTACTTC	CASSVPGQGAYEQYF
TRBV28	NA	NA	TRBJ2-2	TGTGCCAGCAGTCCCCGGGGGCTGAGGGACACCGGGGAGCTGTTTTTT	CASSPRGLRDTGELFF
TRBV10-1	TRBD2	NA	TRBJ2-2	TGCGCCAGGGGACTAGCGGGGATAGCGGGGACGGGCGGGGAGCTGTTTTTT	CARGLAGIAGTGGELFF
TRBV15	TRBD1	NA	TRBJ2-7	TGTGCCACCAGCGTAGTACCCACCGGGACAGGGTCCGCTCGGGAGCAGTACTTC	CATSVVPTGTGSAREQYF
TRBV2	NA	NA	TRBJ1-2	TGTGCCAGCAGTGAAACGACAGGATATGGCTACACCTTC	CASSETTGYGYTF
TRBV15	TRBD1	NA	TRBJ1-4	TGTGCCACCAGCGAGAACAGGGGCCATAATGAAAAACTGTTTTTT	CATSENRGHNEKLFF
TRBV10-3	NA	NA	TRBJ2-7	TGTGCCATCAGTGAACCTGGTAGGGGGGCCGACTCCTACGAGCAGTACTTC	CAISEPGRGADSYEQYF
TRBV19	NA	NA	TRBJ2-1	TGTGCCAGTAGTATAGGTGACGGGGATGAGCAGTTCTTC	CASSIGDGDEQFF
TRBV18	NA	few	TRBJ1-5	TGTGCCAGCTCACCAGGAGGGATCAATCAGCCCCAGCATTTT	CASSPGGINQPQHF
TRBV6-1	NA	NA	TRBJ2-7	TGTGCCAGCAGTGGAAGTGGCTACGAGCAGTACTTC	CASSGSGYEQYF
TRBV5-5	NA	NA	TRBJ1-6	TGTGCCAGCAGCTCAGGGTTCAATTCACCCCTCCACTTT	CASSSGFNSPLHF
TRBV6-1	TRBD1	NA	TRBJ2-7	TGTGCCGGGCAGACAGGGCTCTACGAGCAGTACTTC	CAGQTGLYEQYF
TRBV6-4	TRBD1	NA	TRBJ1-1	TGTGCCAGCAGTGAGACAGGGTTGAACACTGAAGCTTTCTTT	CASSETGLNTEAFF
TRBV13	NA	NA	TRBJ2-1	TGTGCCAGCAGCTTAGGAGGTCAGGGAGGCAATGAGCAGTTCTTC	CASSLGGQGGNEQFF
TRBV5-6	NA	NA	TRBJ2-7	TGTGCCAGCAGCTTGGAACTAGTACCCTACGAGCAGTACTTC	CASSLELVPYEQYF
TRBV4-1	NA	few	TRBJ2-7	TGCGCCAGCAGCCAAGGAGTGGGGATCGAGCAGTACTTC	CASSQGVGIEQYF
TRBV27	NA	NA	TRBJ1-1	TGTGCCAGCAGTTTAAGGGCAGGGAACACTGAAGCTTTCTTT	CASSLRAGNTEAFF
TRBV28	TRBD1	NA	TRBJ1-2	TGTGCCAGCAGTTTAGCGGCAGGGGGTTTGAGCTATGGCTACACCTTC	CASSLAAGGLSYGYTF
TRBV7-6	TRBD2	NA	TRBJ2-7	TGTGCCAGCAGCTTTGGAGCGGGGAACTACGAGCAGTACTTC	CASSFGAGNYEQYF
TRBV5-8	NA	NA	TRBJ2-3	TGTGCCAGCAGCTTGGGGGGGACAAGCACAGATACGCAGTATTTT	CASSLGGTSTDTQYF
TRBV7-8	NA	NA	TRBJ1-4	TGTGCCAGCAGCTTAGCAGTCGATGCAACTAATGAAAAACTGTTTTTT	CASSLAVDATNEKLFF
TRBV13	NA	NA	TRBJ1-1	TGTGCCAGCAGCTCCAACACGAACACTGAAGCTTTCTTT	CASSSNTNTEAFF
TRBV7-9	NA	few	TRBJ2-7	TGTGCCAGCAGCCCGACAGCAGCCTACGAGCAGTACTTC	CASSPTAAYEQYF
TRBV2	TRBD2	NA	TRBJ2-3	TGTGCCAGCAGTCCCTCGGGGCGGGGGGCGTATGGTACGCAGTATTTT	CASSPSGRGAYGTQYF
TRBV27	NA	NA	TRBJ2-5	TGTGCAGTTGGCAGGACGGAGACCCAGTACTTC	CAVGRTETQYF
TRBV5-1	NA	NA	TRBJ2-2	TGCGCCAGCAGCTTCGTTATTGATCGGGAGCTGTTTTTT	CASSFVIDRELFF
TRBV13	NA	NA	TRBJ1-1	TGTGCCAGCAGCTTAGGCCTGGACACTGAAGCTTTCTTT	CASSLGLDTEAFF
TRBV28	TRBD1	few	TRBJ1-2	TGTGCCAGCAGTCTACCCCGGGACAGGCGCCTATCTAACTATGGCTACACCTTC	CASSLPRDRRLSNYGYTF
TRBV2	NA	NA	TRBJ1-6	TGTGCCACCGGACAGTCGGAAATCTATAATTCACCCCTCCACTTT	CATGQSEIYNSPLHF
TRBV11-1	NA	NA	TRBJ2-5	TGTGCCAGCAGCTTGGTAGGACAGCAAGAGACCCAGTACTTC	CASSLVGQQETQYF
TRBV7-2	NA	NA	TRBJ2-3	TGTGCCAGCAGCTTATGGGGGCGGACAGATACGCAGTATTTT	CASSLWGRTDTQYF
TRBV27	NA	NA	TRBJ2-6	TGTGCCAGCAGTTCACAGGGTGTCTCTGGGGCCAACGTCCTGACTTTC	CASSSQGVSGANVLTF
TRBV30	TRBD1	NA	TRBJ2-7	TGTGCCTGGAGGAGGGGCCGGGACAGATCCTACGAGCAGTACTTC	CAWRRGRDRSYEQYF
TRBV19	TRBD2	NA	TRBJ2-1	TGTGCCAGTACCCCCCAGAGCGGGGACTACAATGAGCAGTTCTTC	CASTPQSGDYNEQFF
TRBV5-6	NA	few	TRBJ2-4	TGTGCCAGCAGCTTGGAGGTTGACCTAGCCAAAAACATTCAGTACTTC	CASSLEVDLAKNIQYF
TRBV2	NA	once	TRBJ2-7	TGTGCCAGCAAAGAAGTTTCTTACGAGCAGTACTTC	CASKEVSYEQYF
TRBV7-6	NA	NA	TRBJ1-1	TGTGCCAGCAGCCAACAGGGCGACACTGAAGCTTTCTTT	CASSQQGDTEAFF
TRBV5-6	NA	NA	TRBJ1-5	TGTGCCAGCAGCTTGGGCCACCCCAATCAGCCCCAGCATTTT	CASSLGHPNQPQHF
TRBV7-9	NA	few	TRBJ2-5	TGTGCCAGCATCCAGGCGGGGAGGGAGACCCAGTACTTC	CASIQAGRETQYF